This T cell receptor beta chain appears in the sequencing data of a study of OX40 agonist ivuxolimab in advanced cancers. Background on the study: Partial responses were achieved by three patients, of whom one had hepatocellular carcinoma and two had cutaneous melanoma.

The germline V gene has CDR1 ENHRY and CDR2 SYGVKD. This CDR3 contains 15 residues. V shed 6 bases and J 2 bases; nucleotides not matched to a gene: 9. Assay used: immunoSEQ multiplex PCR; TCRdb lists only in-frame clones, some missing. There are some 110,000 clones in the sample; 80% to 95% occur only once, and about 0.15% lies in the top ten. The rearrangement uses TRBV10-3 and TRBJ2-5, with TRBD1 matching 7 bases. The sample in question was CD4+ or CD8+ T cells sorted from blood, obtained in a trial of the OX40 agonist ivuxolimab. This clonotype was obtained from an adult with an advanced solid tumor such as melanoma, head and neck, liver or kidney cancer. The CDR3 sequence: CAIRQGDREQETQYF. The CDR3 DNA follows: TGTGCCATCAGGCAAGGAGACAGGGAACAAGAGACCCAGTACTTC.